One sample yielded the 9 T cell receptor beta chains listed below, sequenced in a study of cytomegalovirus exposure and HLA in healthy donors. The PCR employed 60 Vbeta primers together with 13 Jbeta primers. TCRdb's table, derived via immunoSEQ multiplex PCR, lists solely in-frame clones and lacks some. Of more than 95,000 clones listed, around 60% are singletons. Input material: PBMCs. Receptors originate from a man between 60 and 75 years old in good health and CMV-seronegative.

This clone has a handful of counts. This rearrangement joins TRBV28 to TRBJ1-5; 7 bases match TRBD1. Germline lookup yields CDR1 MDHEN and CDR2 SYDVKM. The CDR3 is 13 amino acids. V was clipped by 6 bases and J by 7 bases; unmatched bases: 6. CDR3 bases: TGTGCCAGCAGAGACAGGGTGAACCAGCCCCAGCATTTT. It translates to CASRDRVNQPQHF.

V usage is TRBV28 and J usage is TRBJ2-7, with TRBD1 as a possible D gene (7 bases). With 6 bases removed from V and 3 bases from J, the gap between germline ends came to 15 bases. Per the germline V gene, CDR1 is MDHEN and CDR2 is SYDVKM. The CDR3 is 14 residues long. The CDR3 nucleotides are TGTGCCAGCAGCGGGGCAGGGGGAGGCTACGAGCAGTACTTC. It codes for CASSGAGGGYEQYF.

The V call is TRBV5-1, the J call TRBJ2-1, with 15 bases identical to TRBD2. The CDR3 spans 17 residues. CDR1 and CDR2 from the germline V gene are SGHRS and YFSETQ. The trim removed 0 bases at V and 8 bases at J, leaving 6 bases unmatched. The CDR3: CASSLEGTSGRSDEQFF. As DNA, the CDR3 is TGCGCCAGCAGCTTGGAAGGGACTAGCGGGAGGAGCGATGAGCAGTTCTTC.

This clone was counted between two and nine times. The V gene is TRBV29-1, the J gene TRBJ2-5; 8 bases agree with TRBD1. The last part of the DNA fits TRBJ2-7 better; the J call may be wrong. Germline V gene lookup returns CDR1 SQVTM and CDR2 ANQGSEA. The CDR3 contains 15 residues. The CDR3 loop reads CSVSQGGSLSYEQYF. DNA for the CDR3: TGCAGCGTTTCACAGGGGGGTTCCCTCTCCTACGAGCAGTACTTC.

The chain couples TRBV7-6 to TRBJ2-2; 7 positions agree with TRBD2. This CDR3 has 16 amino acids. V dropped 7 bases and J dropped 1; count of bases not matched to a gene: 9. Germline CDR1 reads SGHVS; CDR2 reads FNYEAQ. As DNA, the CDR3 is TGTGCCAGCACCTCCTTTAGCGGGCAGAACACCGGGGAGCTGTTTTTT. This translates into CASTSFSGQNTGELFF. The whole variable domain, remainder taken from reference TRBV7-6 and TRBJ2-2, is GAGVSQSPRYKVTKRGQDVALRCDPISGHVSLYWYRQALGQGPEFLTYFNYEAQQDKSGLPNDRFSAERPEGSISTLTIQRTEQRDSAMYRCASTSFSGQNTGELFFGEGSRLTVL.

There are many counts of this clone. This chain links TRBV2 with TRBJ1-4, with a tentative D call TRBD1 (5 bases). The CDR3 consists of 15 residues. Trimming shortened V by 7 bases and J by 0 bases, and 12 bases separated the two germline ends. Germline lookup yields CDR1 SNHLY and CDR2 FYNNEI. The CDR3 nucleotides read TGTGCCAGCATCGAGACAGAAGCAACTAATGAAAAACTGTTTTTT. This encodes CASIETEATNEKLFF.

V is TRBV7-8 and J is TRBJ2-5; 9 nucleotides line up with TRBD1. The CDR3 consists of 16 residues. Germline V gene data show CDR1 as SGHVS and CDR2 as FQNEAQ. V lost 5 bases to trimming and J lost 3 bases; unmatched junction nucleotides: 10. The CDR3 sequence: CASSDRTGGREETQYF. Here the CDR3 DNA reads TGTGCCAGCAGCGACCGAACAGGGGGCCGGGAAGAGACCCAGTACTTC. Using reference TRBV7-8 and TRBJ2-5 for the parts outside the CDR3, the full variable domain is GAGVSQSPRYKVAKRGQDVALRCDPISGHVSLFWYQQALGQGPEFLTYFQNEAQLDKSGLPSDRFFAERPEGSVSTLKIQRTQQEDSAVYLCASSDRTGGREETQYFGPGTRLLVL.

The chain uses TRBV4-1 and TRBJ2-7; no firm D call. V gave up 1 base and J gave up 4 bases, with 8 bases separating them. CDR1 and CDR2 from the germline V gene are MGHRA and YSYEKL. The CDR3 extends over 13 amino acids. Here the CDR3 DNA reads TGCGCCAGCAGCCAAGCAATCGGGTACGAGCAGTACTTC. It encodes CASSQAIGYEQYF.

The chain has TRBV7-8 and TRBJ1-5; possible D gene TRBD1, 5 bases. The CDR3 is made up of 17 amino acids. Per the germline V gene, CDR1 is SGHVS and CDR2 is FQNEAQ. V was cut by 0 bases and J by 5 bases, with 17 bases left in between. The CDR3: CASSLAGGGRLDQPQHF. For the CDR3, the DNA is TGTGCCAGCAGCTTAGCGGGGGGTGGCCGTCTCGATCAGCCCCAGCATTTT.